The clone carrying this T cell receptor beta chain was recorded a few times. During its preparation, the TCRbeta library received unique molecular identifiers. TCRdb processed the PCR reads anew with MiXCR; each CDR3 protein has one entry. Among approximately 350,000 distinct CDR3 sequences listed, around 10% were seen once. The data were taken from a study of T-cell reconstitution after alpha-beta-depleted transplantation in children. Germline loops: CDR1 MNHEY, CDR2 SVGEGT. The V and J ends lost 6 bases and 1 base respectively, with 19 bases between them. CDR3 size: 17 residues. This chain connects TRBV6-2 or TRBV6-3 to TRBJ1-5; D call uncertain. Sequences were derived from PBMCs from the stem cell graft donor, sampled from the stem cell graft. This clonotype was sampled from a human donor who donated a stem cell graft to a child with acute lymphoblastic leukemia. The CDR3 nucleotides are TGTGCCAGCAGCTACGGTTTCGGGAGGCGGAGCAATCAGCCCCAGCATTTT. Translated: CASSYGFGRRSNQPQHF.